This T cell receptor (beta chain) originates from a study of T-cell memory formation after mild COVID-19. This clonotype came up many times. TCRdb itself ran the 5' RACE reads through MiXCR, one entry per CDR3 protein. The top ten hold about 27% of the sample, which has some 150,000 distinct CDR3 sequences, around 15% seen once. CDR1 is LGHNA and CDR2 is YNFKEQ in the germline V gene. The CDR3 contains 16 residues. Trimming removed 2 bases from V and 4 bases from J; junction bases left unmatched: 8. The V and J genes are TRBV4-2 and TRBJ2-3, with 8 bases matching TRBD1. This TCR derives from an adult woman who had mild COVID-19 (a few samples of this study predate the infection). Cell type and time point are not known. The sample comprised PBMCs or a T cell subset sorted from them (not recorded which). The CDR3 protein is CASSQKLQGDADTQYF. CDR3 nucleotides: TGTGCCAGCAGCCAAAAGCTACAGGGGGACGCAGATACGCAGTATTTT.